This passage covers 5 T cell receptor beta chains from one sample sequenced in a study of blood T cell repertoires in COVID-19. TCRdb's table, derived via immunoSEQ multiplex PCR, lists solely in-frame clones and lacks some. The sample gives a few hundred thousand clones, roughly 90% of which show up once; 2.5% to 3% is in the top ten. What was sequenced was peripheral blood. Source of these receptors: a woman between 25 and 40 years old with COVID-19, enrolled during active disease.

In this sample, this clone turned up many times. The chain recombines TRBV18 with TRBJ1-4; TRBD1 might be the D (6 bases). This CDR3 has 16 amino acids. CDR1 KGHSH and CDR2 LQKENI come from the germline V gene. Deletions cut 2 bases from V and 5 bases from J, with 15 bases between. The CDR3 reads CASSPRTVSPNEKLFF. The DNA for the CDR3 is TGTGCCAGCTCACCAAGGACAGTTTCACCCAATGAAAAACTGTTTTTT.

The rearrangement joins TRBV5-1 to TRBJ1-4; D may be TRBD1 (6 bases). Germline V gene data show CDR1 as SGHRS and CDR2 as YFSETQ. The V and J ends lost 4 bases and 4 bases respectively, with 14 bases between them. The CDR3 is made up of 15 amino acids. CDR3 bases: TGCGCCAGCAGCGAAGCGGCAGGGGATAATGAAAAACTGTTTTTT. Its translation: CASSEAAGDNEKLFF.

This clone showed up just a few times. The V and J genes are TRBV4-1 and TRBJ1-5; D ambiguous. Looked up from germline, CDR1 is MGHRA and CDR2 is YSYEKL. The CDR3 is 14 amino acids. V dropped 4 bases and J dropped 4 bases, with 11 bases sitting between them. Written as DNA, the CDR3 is TGCGCCAGCAGCCCAATCGACGGGAATCAGCCCCAGCATTTT. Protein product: CASSPIDGNQPQHF.

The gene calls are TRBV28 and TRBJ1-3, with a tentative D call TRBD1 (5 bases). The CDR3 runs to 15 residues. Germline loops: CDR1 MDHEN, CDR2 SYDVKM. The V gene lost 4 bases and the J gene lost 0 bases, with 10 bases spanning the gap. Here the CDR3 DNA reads TGTGCCAGCAGTTCTACAGGCACCTCTGGAAACACCATATATTTT. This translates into CASSSTGTSGNTIYF.

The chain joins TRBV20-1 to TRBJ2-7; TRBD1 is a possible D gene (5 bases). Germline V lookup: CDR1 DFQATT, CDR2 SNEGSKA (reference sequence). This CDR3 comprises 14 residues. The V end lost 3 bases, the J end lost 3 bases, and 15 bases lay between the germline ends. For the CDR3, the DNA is TGCAGTGCTAGTGAAGGGGCTGATTTCTACGAGCAGTACTTC. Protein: CSASEGADFYEQYF.